This T cell receptor (beta chain) was identified during a study of cytomegalovirus exposure and HLA in healthy donors. For this clone: Antigen specificity is unknown.

Germline V gene lookup returns CDR1 SGHTA and CDR2 FQGNSA. J lost 4 bases, V lost 5 bases, and 5 bases had no gene match. The CDR3 totals 15 residues. The donors formed part of the 120-subject validation cohort, distinct from the approximately 670-subject first cohort. Generated by immunoSEQ multiplex PCR, the TCRdb table keeps only in-frame clones and is missing some. The sample shows tens of thousands of clones, more than 85% of them seen only once. Notes on the study in general: TCR beta chains numbering 150 to 200 were designated cytomegalovirus-associated. The dataset shows that most TCR sequences were rare, while some public TCRs occurred in many donors.

The chain is built from TRBV7-2 and TRBJ2-1; 10 bases line up with TRBD2. This TCR derives from a young woman in good health and CMV-seronegative. Sequenced: PBMCs. DNA of the CDR3: TGTGCCAGCAGCCGGCCTAGCGGGAGTTACAATGAGCAGTTCTTC. It yields the protein CASSRPSGSYNEQFF.